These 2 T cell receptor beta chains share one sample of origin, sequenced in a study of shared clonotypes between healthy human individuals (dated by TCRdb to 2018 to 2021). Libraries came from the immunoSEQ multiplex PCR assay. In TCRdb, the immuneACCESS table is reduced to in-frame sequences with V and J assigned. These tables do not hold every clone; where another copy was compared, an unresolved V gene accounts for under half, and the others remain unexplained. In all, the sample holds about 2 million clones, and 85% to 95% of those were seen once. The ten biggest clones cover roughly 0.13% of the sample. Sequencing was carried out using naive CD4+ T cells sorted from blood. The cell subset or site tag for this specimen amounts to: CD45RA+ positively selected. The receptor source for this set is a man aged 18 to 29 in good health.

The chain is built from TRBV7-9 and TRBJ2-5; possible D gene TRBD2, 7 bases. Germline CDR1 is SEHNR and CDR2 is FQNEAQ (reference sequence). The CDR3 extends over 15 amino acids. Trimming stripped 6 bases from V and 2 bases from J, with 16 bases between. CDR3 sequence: CASRLGGPEQETQYF. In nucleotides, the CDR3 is TGTGCCAGCAGGCTGGGGGGGCCGGAGCAAGAGACCCAGTACTTC.

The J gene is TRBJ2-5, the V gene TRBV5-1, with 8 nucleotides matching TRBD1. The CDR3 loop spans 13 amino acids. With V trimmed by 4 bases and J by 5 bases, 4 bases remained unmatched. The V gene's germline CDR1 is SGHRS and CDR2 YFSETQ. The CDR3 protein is CASSQGAWETQYF. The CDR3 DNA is TGCGCCAGCAGCCAGGGGGCGTGGGAGACCCAGTACTTC.